These 8 T cell receptor beta chains were sequenced from one sample in a study of beta chain features in type 1 diabetes. The isolated RNA, all of it, was reverse transcribed, so expressed TCRB transcripts were what got sequenced. TCRdb keeps only in-frame clones here, not all; method: immunoSEQ multiplex PCR. Among around 290,000 clones listed, under 8.5% were seen once. The sample consisted of central memory CD4+ T cells from blood. The receptors come from a woman between 18 and 29 years old in good health.

The rearrangement links TRBV7-2 to TRBJ2-4, with 8 bases that match TRBD1. The germline CDR1 and CDR2 sequences are SGHTA and FQGNSA. Trimming at V came to 0 bases and at J to 6 bases, leaving 4 bases not matched to a gene. This CDR3 spans 15 amino acids. The CDR3 sequence: CASSLARGPGNIQYF. CDR3 DNA sequence: TGTGCCAGCAGCTTAGCCAGGGGGCCCGGAAACATTCAGTACTTC. Full variable domain (remainder filled in from reference TRBV7-2 and TRBJ2-4): GAGVSQSPSNKVTEKGKDVELRCDPISGHTALYWYRQSLGQGLEFLIYFQGNSAPDKSGLPSDRFSAERTGGSVSTLTIQRTQQEDSAVYLCASSLARGPGNIQYFGAGTRLSVL.

This clone was seen many times. The chain joins TRBV6-6 to TRBJ1-4; no firm D call. CDR3 size: 14 residues. The V end lost 6 bases, the J end lost 4 bases, and 12 bases lay between the germline ends. The germline gives CDR1 MNHNY, CDR2 SVGAGI (reference sequence). The CDR3 coding sequence is TGTGCCAGCAGCCGCGAGTTGGGTAATGAAAAACTGTTTTTT. Protein: CASSRELGNEKLFF.

V and J are TRBV10-3 and TRBJ2-1; 7 bases map to TRBD2. V was pared by 4 bases and J by 3 bases, with 3 bases of the junction left unmatched. Germline V lookup: CDR1 ENHRY, CDR2 SYGVKD. The CDR3 covers 14 residues. The CDR3 nucleotides read TGTGCCATCAGTGCTGGGGGGGGCTACAATGAGCAGTTCTTC. Protein product: CAISAGGGYNEQFF.

A few counts support this clone. V gene TRBV12-5 combines with J gene TRBJ2-1; 9 nucleotides match TRBD1. The CDR3 totals 14 residues. Trimming took 6 bases from V and 9 from J; bases not matched to a gene: 9. The germline CDR1 and CDR2 sequences are LGHNT and FRNRAP. As DNA, the CDR3 is TGTGCTAGTGGCCGGGACAGGGATCCCCCTGAGCAGTTCTTC. This codes for CASGRDRDPPEQFF.

The CDR3 DNA sequence: TGTGCCAGCGGGGGGGACGAGCAGTACTTC. This encodes CASGGDEQYF. This chain joins TRBV7-8 and TRBJ2-7, with TRBD2 matching over 7 bases. This CDR3 comprises 10 residues. The germline gives CDR1 SGHVS, CDR2 FQNEAQ. V gave up 8 bases and J gave up 5 bases; unmatched junction bases: 0.

This clone was seen a few times. The chain is built from TRBV6-5 and TRBJ1-2; D not resolved. The germline gives CDR1 MNHEY, CDR2 SVGAGI. This CDR3 has 11 residues. Trimming took off 9 bases at V and 8 bases at J, with 13 bases between the two ends. The CDR3 nucleotides read TGTGCCAGTTTAGGGCCCGGGGGCTACACCTTC. This gives the protein CASLGPGGYTF.

This clone was seen repeatedly, ten times or more. The chain uses TRBV15 and TRBJ1-4; no reliable D call. With 3 bases removed from V and 4 bases from J, the gap between germline ends came to 6 bases. Germline CDR1 and CDR2: LNHNV and YYDKDF (reference sequence). CDR3 length: 13 amino acids. CDR3 residues: CATSRGFNEKLFF. In nucleotides, the CDR3 is TGTGCCACCAGCAGGGGTTTTAATGAAAAACTGTTTTTT.

This clone appeared a few times. The chain employs TRBV7-2 and TRBJ2-5, with D hard to call. V was pared by 0 bases and J by 5 bases, with 7 bases between. Germline CDR1 is SGHTA and CDR2 is FQGNSA. The CDR3 consists of 13 residues. CDR3 residues: CASSLAVRETQYF. CDR3 nucleotide sequence: TGTGCCAGCAGCTTAGCAGTACGGGAGACCCAGTACTTC.